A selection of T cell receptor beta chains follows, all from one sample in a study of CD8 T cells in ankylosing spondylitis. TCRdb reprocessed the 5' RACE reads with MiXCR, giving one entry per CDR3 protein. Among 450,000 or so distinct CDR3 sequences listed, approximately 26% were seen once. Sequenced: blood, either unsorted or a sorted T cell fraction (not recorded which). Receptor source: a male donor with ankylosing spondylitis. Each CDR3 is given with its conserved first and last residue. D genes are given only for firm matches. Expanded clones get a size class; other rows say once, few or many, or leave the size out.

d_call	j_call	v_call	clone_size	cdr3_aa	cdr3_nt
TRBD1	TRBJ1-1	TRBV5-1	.	CASSRGTDGTTEAFF	TGCGCCAGCAGCCGTGGGACAGACGGGACCACTGAAGCTTTCTTT
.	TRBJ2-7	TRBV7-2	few	CASSPRPRYEQYF	TGTGCCAGCAGCCCCCGACCACGCTACGAGCAGTACTTC
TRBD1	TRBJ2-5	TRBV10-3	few	CAISGSDRETQYF	TGTGCCATCAGTGGTTCGGACAGGGAGACCCAGTACTTC
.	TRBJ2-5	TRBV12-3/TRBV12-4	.	CASQGSPGETQYF	TGTGCCAGCCAGGGTTCCCCAGGGGAGACCCAGTACTTC
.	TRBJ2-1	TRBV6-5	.	CASSLQGVNNEQFF	TGTGCCAGCAGTTTACAGGGAGTCAACAATGAGCAGTTCTTC
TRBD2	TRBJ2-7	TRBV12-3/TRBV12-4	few	CASRRTSGPYEQYF	TGTGCCAGCAGAAGGACTAGCGGGCCCTACGAGCAGTACTTC
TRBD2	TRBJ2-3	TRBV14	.	CASSQEDSSGRWTDTQYF	TGTGCCAGCAGCCAAGAAGACTCTAGCGGGAGGTGGACAGATACGCAGTATTTT
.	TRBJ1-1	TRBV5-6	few	CASSLFRRNTEAFF	TGTGCCAGCAGCTTGTTCCGACGAAACACTGAAGCTTTCTTT
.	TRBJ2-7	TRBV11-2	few	CASSLRTTLRSQQYF	TGTGCCAGCAGCTTAAGGACCACCTTGAGGAGCCAGCAGTACTTC
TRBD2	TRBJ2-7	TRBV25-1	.	CATTEAGSYEQYF	TGTGCCACCACCGAAGCGGGGTCCTACGAGCAGTACTTC
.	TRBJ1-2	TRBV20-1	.	CSAREQAQTF	TGCAGTGCTAGAGAACAGGCGCAGACCTTC
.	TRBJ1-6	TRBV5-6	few	CASSYSGQIRDSPLHF	TGTGCCAGCAGCTATAGCGGACAGATTAGAGATTCACCCCTCCACTTT
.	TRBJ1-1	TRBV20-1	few	CSAPRNSNTEAFF	TGCAGTGCCCCTAGGAACTCGAACACTGAAGCTTTCTTT
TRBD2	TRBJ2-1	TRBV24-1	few	CATSERTRYNEQFF	TGTGCCACCAGTGAAAGGACTAGATACAATGAGCAGTTCTTC
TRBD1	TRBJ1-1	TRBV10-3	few	CAIRDPGQRHTEAFF	TGTGCCATCAGGGACCCGGGACAGCGGCACACTGAAGCTTTCTTT
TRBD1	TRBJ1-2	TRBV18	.	CASSLRTGDNYGYTF	TGTGCCAGCTCACTACGGACAGGGGATAACTATGGCTACACCTTC
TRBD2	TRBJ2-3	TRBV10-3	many	CAIRTVAGGPTDTQYF	TGTGCCATCAGGACGGTAGCGGGAGGGCCAACAGATACGCAGTATTTT
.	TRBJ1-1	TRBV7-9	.	CASSGEDGRGAFF	TGTGCCAGCAGCGGGGAGGATGGCCGGGGAGCTTTCTTT
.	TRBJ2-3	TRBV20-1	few	CSARRTGRTDTQYF	TGCAGTGCACGCCGCACAGGGAGGACAGATACGCAGTATTTT
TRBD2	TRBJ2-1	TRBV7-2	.	CASSPSGVTYNEQFF	TGTGCCAGCAGCCCAAGCGGGGTGACCTACAATGAGCAGTTCTTC
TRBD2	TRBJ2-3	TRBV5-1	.	CASSLRLAGEFGDTQYF	TGCGCCAGCAGCTTACGACTAGCGGGAGAATTCGGGGATACGCAGTATTTT
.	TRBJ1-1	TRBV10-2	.	CATSEQNTEAFF	TGCGCCACCTCAGAACAGAACACTGAAGCTTTCTTT
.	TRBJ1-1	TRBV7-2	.	CASSLGGEETEAFF	TGTGCCAGCAGCCTCGGCGGGGAGGAAACTGAAGCTTTCTTT
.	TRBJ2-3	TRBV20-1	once	CSARDLTVLDTQYF	TGCAGTGCTAGAGATCTGACAGTATTGGATACGCAGTATTTT
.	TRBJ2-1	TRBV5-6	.	CASSLGAGPYNEQFF	TGTGCCAGCAGCTTGGGGGCAGGCCCCTACAATGAGCAGTTCTTC
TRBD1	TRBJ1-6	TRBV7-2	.	CASSLGRTGLNF	TGTGCCAGCAGCTTGGGGAGGACAGGATTGAACTTT
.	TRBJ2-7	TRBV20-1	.	CSASPRRSYEQYF	TGCAGTGCTAGTCCGCGTAGATCCTACGAGCAGTACTTC
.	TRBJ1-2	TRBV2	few	CASSDWQDYGYTF	TGTGCCAGCAGTGATTGGCAAGACTATGGCTACACCTTC
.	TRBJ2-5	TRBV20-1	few	CSARVTGRETQYF	TGCAGTGCTAGAGTGACGGGGAGGGAGACCCAGTACTTC
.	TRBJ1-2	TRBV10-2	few	CASSEGGAGGYTF	TGCGCCAGCAGTGAGGGGGGGGCTGGTGGCTACACCTTC
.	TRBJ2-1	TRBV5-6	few	CASSLVSNYNEQFF	TGTGCCAGCAGCTTGGTGAGCAACTACAATGAGCAGTTCTTC
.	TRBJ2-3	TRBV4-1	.	CASSQDLTGTDTQYF	TGCGCCAGCAGCCAAGATTTGACGGGCACAGATACGCAGTATTTT
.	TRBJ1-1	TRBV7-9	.	CASRGWTEAFF	TGTGCCAGCCGGGGGTGGACTGAAGCTTTCTTT
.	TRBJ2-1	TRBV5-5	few	CASALDSYNEQFF	TGTGCCAGCGCGCTAGATTCCTACAATGAGCAGTTCTTC
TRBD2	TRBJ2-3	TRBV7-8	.	CASSLDGLALSTDTQYF	TGTGCCAGCAGCTTAGATGGACTAGCGCTAAGCACAGATACGCAGTATTTT
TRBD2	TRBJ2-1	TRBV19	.	CASSRLAGASYNEQFF	TGTGCCAGTAGTAGACTAGCGGGAGCCTCCTACAATGAGCAGTTCTTC
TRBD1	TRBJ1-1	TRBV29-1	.	CSVYDRGNTEAFF	TGCAGCGTTTATGACAGGGGTAACACTGAAGCTTTCTTT
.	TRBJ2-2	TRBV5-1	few	CASSPMRGLNTGELFF	TGCGCCAGCAGCCCAATGAGGGGACTGAACACCGGGGAGCTGTTTTTT
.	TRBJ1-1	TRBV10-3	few	CAISEGQIYTEAFF	TGTGCCATCAGTGAGGGGCAGATTTACACTGAAGCTTTCTTT
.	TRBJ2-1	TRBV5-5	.	CASSFSGGSSYNEQFF	TGTGCCAGCAGCTTTTCGGGCGGTTCCTCCTACAATGAGCAGTTCTTC